The present T cell receptor (beta chain) was sequenced within a study of blood T cell repertoires in COVID-19. In germline, CDR1 is LNHDA, CDR2 SQIVND (reference sequence). V was pared by 3 bases and J by 1 base, with 4 bases of the junction left unmatched. The CDR3 spans 15 residues. Libraries were prepared by immunoSEQ multiplex PCR; TCRdb keeps only in-frame clonotypes and omits some of them. The sample has fewer than 200,000 clones, 60% to 85% seen once. This clone has just one count. This TCR was sampled from a woman aged 55-70 years with COVID-19, enrolled during active disease. The chain combines TRBV19 with TRBJ2-3; 7 nucleotides agree with TRBD2. Sequencing was carried out using peripheral blood. The CDR3 DNA sequence: TGTGCCAGTAGTATTTCGGGGAGGGGCACAGATACGCAGTATTTT. It is translated as CASSISGRGTDTQYF.